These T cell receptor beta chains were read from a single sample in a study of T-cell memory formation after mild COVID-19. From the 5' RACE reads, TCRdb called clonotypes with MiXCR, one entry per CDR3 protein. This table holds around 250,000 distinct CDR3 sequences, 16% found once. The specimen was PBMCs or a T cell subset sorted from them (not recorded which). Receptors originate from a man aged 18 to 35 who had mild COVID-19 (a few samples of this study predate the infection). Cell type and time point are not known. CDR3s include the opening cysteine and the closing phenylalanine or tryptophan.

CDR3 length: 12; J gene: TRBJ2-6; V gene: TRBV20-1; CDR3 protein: CSRNSGANVLTF
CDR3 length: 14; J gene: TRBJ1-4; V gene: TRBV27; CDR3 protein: CASSLRAGGGKLFF
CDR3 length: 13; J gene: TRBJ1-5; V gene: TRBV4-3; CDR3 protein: CASSQERNQPQHF
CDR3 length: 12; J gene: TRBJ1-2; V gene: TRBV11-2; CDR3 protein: CASSLLRGGYTF
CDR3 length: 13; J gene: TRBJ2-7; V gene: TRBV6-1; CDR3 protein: CASSEWAPYEQYF
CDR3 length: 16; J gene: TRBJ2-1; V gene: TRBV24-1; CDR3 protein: CATSDQAGGFFSEQFF
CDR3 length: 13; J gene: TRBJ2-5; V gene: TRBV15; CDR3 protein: CATSRGGAGTQYF
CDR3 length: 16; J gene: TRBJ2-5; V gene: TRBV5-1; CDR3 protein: CASSLAGVLSQETQYF
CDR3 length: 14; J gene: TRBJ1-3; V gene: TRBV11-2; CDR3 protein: CASSLDRGGNTIYF
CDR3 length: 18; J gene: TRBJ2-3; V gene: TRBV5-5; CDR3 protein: CASSRIGLAGGTADTQYF
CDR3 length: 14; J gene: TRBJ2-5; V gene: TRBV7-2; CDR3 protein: CASSIGTGVKTQYF
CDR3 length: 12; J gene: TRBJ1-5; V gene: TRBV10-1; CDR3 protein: CASSESDQPQHF
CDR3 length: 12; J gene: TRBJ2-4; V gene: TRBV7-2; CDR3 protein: CASSPEPGIQYF
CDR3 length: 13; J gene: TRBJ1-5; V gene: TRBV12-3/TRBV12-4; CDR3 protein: CASQGNSNQPQHF
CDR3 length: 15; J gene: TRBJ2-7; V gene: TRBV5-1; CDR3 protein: CASSLVTGRGYEQYF
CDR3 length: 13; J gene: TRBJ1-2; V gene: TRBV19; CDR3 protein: CASQSGQPSGYTF
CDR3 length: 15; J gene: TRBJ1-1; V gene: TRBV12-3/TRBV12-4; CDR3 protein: CASILHPSGDTEAFF
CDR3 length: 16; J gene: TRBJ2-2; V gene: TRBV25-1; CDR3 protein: CASSELSRGRGGELFF
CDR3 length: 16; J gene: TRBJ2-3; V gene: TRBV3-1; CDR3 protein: CASSPQWGGSTDTQYF
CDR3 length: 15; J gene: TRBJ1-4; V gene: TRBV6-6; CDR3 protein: CASSYPQGENEKLFF
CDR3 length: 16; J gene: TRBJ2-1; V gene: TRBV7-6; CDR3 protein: CASSLLRQAGYNEQFF
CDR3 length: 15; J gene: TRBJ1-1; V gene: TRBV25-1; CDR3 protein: CASSESRTGDLEAFF
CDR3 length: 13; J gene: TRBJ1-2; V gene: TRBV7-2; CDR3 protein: CASSSDRVGGYTF
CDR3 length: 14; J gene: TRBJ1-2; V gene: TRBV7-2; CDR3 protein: CASSSQGAIYGYTF
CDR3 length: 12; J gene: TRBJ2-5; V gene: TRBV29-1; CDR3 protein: CSVPQGQETQYF
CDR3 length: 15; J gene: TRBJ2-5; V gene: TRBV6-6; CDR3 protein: CASTRGGGAWETQYF
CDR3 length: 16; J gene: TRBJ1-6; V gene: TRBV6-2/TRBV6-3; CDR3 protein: CASSPPASTNGGPLHF
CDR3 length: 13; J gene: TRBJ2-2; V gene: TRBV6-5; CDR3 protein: CASSQGGNGELFF
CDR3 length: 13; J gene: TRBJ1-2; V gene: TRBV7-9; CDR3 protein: CASRSGPFYGYTF
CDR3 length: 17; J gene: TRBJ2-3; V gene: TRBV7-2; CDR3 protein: CASSPRLLAGGRYTQYF
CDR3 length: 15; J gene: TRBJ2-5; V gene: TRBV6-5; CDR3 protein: CASSYGQGVRETQYF
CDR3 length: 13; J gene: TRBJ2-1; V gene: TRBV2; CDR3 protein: CASSVLKVYEQFF
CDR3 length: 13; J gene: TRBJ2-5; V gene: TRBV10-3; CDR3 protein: CAISESGGETQYF
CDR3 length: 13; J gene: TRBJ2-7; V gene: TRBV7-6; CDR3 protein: CASSLLAGGEQYF
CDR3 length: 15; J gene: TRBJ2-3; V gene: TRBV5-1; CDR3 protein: CASSLEGAPADTQYF
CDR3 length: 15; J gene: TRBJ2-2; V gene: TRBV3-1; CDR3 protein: CASTRGEGITGELFF
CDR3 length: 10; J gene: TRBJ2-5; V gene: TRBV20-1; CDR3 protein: CSAEWETQYF
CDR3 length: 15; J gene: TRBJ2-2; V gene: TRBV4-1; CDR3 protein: CASSLAAGKAGELFF
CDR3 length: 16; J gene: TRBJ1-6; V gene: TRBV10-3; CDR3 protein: CAISESAGQPNSPLHF
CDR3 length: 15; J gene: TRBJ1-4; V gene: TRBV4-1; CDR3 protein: CASSQRRQSNEKLFF
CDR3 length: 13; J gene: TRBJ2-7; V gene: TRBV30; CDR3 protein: CAWSPGSGYEQYF
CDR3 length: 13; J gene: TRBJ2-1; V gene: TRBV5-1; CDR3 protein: CASGQGSYNEQFF
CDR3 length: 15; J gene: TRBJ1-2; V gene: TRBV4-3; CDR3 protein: CASSQDAGGTYGYTF
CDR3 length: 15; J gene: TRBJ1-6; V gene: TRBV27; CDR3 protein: CASSDPGQGTSPLHF
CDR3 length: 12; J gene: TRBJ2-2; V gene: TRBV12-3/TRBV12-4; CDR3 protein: CASSSSAGELFF
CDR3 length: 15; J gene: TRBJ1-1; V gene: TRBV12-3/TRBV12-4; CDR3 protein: CASSRYRAAGTEAFF
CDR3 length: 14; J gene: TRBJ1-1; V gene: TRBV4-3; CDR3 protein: CASSRLRGEGEAFF
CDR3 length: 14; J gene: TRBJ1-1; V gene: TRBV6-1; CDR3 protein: CASSEAGQFGTAFF